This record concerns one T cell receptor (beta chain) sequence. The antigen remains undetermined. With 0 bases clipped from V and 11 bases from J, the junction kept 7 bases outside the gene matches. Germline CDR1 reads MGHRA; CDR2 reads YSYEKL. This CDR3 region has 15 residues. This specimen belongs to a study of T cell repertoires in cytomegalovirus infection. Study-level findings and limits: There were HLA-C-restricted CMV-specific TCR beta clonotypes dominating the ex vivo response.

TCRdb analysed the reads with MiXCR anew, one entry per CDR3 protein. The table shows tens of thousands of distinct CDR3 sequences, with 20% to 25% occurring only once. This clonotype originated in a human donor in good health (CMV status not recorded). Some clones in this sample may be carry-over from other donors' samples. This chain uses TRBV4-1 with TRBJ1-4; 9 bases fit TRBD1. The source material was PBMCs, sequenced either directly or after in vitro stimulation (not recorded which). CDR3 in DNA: TGCGCCAGCAGCCAAGAGGGACAGGGTGTCGGGAAACTGTTTTTT. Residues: CASSQEGQGVGKLFF.